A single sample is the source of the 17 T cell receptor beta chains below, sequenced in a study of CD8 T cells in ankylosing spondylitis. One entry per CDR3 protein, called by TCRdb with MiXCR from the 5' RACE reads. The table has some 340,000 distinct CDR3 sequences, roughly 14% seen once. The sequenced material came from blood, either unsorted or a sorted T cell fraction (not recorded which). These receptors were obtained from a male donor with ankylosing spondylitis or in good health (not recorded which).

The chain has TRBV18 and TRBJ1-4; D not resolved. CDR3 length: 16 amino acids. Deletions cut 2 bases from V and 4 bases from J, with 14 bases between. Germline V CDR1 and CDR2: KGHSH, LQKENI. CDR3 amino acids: CASSPTKSAVNEKLFF. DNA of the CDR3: TGTGCCAGCTCACCAACCAAGTCGGCAGTTAATGAAAAACTGTTTTTT.

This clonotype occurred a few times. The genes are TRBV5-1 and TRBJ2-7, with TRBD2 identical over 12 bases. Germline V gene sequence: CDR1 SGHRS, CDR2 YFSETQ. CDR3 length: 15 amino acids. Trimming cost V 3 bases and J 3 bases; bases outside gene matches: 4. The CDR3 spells CASSSGLAGNYEQYF. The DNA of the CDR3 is TGCGCCAGCAGCTCCGGACTAGCGGGGAACTACGAGCAGTACTTC. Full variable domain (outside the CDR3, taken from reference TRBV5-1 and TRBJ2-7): KAGVTQTPRYLIKTRGQQVTLSCSPISGHRSVSWYQQTPGQGLQFLFEYFSETQRNKGNFPGRFSGRQFSNSRSEMNVSTLELGDSALYLCASSSGLAGNYEQYFGPGTRLTVT.

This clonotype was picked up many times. CDR3 DNA sequence: TGCGCCAGCAGCTTGAAGGGGGGCAGGGGCACTGAAGCTTTCTTT. Protein product: CASSLKGGRGTEAFF. V usage is TRBV5-1 and J usage is TRBJ1-1, with D perhaps matching TRBD1 (6 bases). The CDR3 runs to 15 residues. The ends were cut back, 1 base at V and 4 bases at J, with 14 bases in the middle. Germline V gene sequence: CDR1 SGHRS, CDR2 YFSETQ.

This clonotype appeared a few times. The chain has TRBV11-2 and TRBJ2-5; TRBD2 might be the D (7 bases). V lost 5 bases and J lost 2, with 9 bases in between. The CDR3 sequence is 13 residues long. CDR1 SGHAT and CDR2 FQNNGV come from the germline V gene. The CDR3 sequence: CASSRGAQETQYF. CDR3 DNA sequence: TGTGCCAGCAGCCGGGGGGCTCAAGAGACCCAGTACTTC.

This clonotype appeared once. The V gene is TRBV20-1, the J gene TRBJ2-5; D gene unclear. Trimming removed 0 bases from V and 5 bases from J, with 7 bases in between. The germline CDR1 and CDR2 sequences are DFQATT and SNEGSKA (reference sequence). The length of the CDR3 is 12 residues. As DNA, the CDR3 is TGCAGTGCTAGAGACTGGGCGGAGACCCAGTACTTC. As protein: CSARDWAETQYF.

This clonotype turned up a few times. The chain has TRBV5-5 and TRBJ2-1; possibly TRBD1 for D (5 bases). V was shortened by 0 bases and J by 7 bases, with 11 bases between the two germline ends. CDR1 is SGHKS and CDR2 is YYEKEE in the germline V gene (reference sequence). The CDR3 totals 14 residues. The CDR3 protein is CASSLESGPNEQFF. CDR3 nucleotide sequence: TGTGCCAGCAGCTTGGAATCAGGGCCAAATGAGCAGTTCTTC.

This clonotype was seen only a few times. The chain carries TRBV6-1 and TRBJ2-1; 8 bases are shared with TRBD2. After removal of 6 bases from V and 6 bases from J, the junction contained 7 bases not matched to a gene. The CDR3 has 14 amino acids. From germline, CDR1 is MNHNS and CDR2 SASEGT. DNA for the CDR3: TGTGCCAGCAGCAAGAGCGGGGGAGGCAATGAGCAGTTCTTC. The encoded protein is CASSKSGGGNEQFF.

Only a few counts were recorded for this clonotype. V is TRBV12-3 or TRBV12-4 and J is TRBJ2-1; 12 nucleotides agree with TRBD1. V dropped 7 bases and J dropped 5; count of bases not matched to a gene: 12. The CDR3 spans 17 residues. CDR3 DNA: TGTGCCAGCACTCCGAGGGGGGACAGGGGGCCAAACAATGAGCAGTTCTTC. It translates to CASTPRGDRGPNNEQFF.

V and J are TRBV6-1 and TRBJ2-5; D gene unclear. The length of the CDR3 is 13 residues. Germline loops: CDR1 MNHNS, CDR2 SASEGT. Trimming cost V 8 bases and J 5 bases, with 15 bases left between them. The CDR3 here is CASFRFQSETQYF. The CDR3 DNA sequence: TGTGCCAGCTTTCGTTTCCAGTCCGAGACCCAGTACTTC.

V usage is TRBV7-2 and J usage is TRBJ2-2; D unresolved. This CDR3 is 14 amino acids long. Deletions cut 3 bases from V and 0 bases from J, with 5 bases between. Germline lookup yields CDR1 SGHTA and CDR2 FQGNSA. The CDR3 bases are TGTGCCAGCAGCTTCAACGCGAACACCGGGGAGCTGTTTTTT. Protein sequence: CASSFNANTGELFF.

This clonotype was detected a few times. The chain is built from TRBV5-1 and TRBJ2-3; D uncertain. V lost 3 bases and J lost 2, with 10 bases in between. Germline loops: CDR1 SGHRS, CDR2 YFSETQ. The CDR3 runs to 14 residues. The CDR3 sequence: CASSSQDLTDTQYF. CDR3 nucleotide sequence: TGCGCCAGCAGCTCTCAGGACCTCACAGATACGCAGTATTTT.

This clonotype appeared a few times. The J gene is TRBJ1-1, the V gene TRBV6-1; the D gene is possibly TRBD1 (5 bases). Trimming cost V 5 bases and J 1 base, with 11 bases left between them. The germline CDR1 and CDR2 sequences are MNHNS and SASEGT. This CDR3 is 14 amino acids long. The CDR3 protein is CASSRDRGNTEAFF. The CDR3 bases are TGTGCCAGCAGTAGGGACCGGGGGAACACTGAAGCTTTCTTT.

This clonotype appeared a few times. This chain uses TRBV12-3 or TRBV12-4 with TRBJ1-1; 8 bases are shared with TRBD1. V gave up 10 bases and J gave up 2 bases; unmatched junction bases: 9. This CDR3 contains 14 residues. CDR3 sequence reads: CATWDRYTNTEAFF. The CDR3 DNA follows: TGTGCCACCTGGGACAGGTATACAAACACTGAAGCTTTCTTT.

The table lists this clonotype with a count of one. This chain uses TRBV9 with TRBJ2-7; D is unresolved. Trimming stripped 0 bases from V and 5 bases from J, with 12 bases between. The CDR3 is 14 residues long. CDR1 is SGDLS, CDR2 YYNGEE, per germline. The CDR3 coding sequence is TGTGCCAGCAGCGTAGCTACAATATTCGACGAGCAGTACTTC. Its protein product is CASSVATIFDEQYF. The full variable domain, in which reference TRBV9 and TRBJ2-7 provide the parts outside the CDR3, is DSGVTQTPKHLITATGQRVTLRCSPRSGDLSVYWYQQSLDQGLQFLIQYYNGEERAKGNILERFSAQQFPDLHSELNLSSLELGDSALYFCASSVATIFDEQYFGPGTRLTVT.

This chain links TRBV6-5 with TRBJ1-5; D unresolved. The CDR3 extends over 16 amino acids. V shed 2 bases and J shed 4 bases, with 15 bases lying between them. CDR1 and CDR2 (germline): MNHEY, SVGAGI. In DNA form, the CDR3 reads TGTGCCAGCAGTTACGTAGACCCCGGCAAAAATCAGCCCCAGCATTTT. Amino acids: CASSYVDPGKNQPQHF.

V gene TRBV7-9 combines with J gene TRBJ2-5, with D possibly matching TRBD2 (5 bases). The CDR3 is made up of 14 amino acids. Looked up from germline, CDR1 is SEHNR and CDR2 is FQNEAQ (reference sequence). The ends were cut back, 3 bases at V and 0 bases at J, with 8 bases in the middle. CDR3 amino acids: CASSLEAYQETQYF. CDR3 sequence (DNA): TGTGCCAGCAGCTTGGAGGCCTACCAAGAGACCCAGTACTTC.

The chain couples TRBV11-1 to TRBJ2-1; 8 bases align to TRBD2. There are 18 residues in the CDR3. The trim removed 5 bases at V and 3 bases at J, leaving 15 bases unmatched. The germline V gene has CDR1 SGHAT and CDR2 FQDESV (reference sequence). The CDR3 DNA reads TGTGCCAGCAGCAACCCCAAGACGAGCGGGAGTGGCTACAATGAGCAGTTCTTC. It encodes CASSNPKTSGSGYNEQFF. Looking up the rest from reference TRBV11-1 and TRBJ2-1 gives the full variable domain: EAEVAQSPRYKITEKSQAVAFWCDPISGHATLYWYRQILGQGPELLVQFQDESVVDDSQLPKDRFSAERLKGVDSTLKIQPAELGDSAMYLCASSNPKTSGSGYNEQFFGPGTRLTVL.